This T cell receptor beta chain was identified in a study of cytotoxic CD8 clonotypes in ibrutinib-treated CLL. Germline assignment: CDR1 SGHDN and CDR2 FVKESK. The V and J ends lost 4 bases and 4 bases, in that order; junction bases with no gene match: 6. This CDR3 is 14 amino acids long. Sequenced by immunoSEQ multiplex PCR; TCRdb stores in-frame clones only, minus some. The sample lists hundreds of thousands of clones, roughly 65% seen once, with approximately 6% in the top ten. The rearrangement joins TRBV14 to TRBJ1-2; 7 bases map to TRBD1. The sequenced sample was PBMCs, obtained after 12 months of ibrutinib treatment. The receptor's source is a human donor with chronic lymphocytic leukemia. The CDR3 coding sequence is TGTGCCAGCAGCCTTAACCGGGACAGCTATGGCTACACCTTC. Residues: CASSLNRDSYGYTF.